This TCR beta chain was observed in a study of CD8 T cells in Susac syndrome. The CDR3 runs to 13 residues. With V trimmed by 7 bases and J by 1 base, 5 bases remained unmatched. Germline CDR1 SQVTM, CDR2 ANQGSEA. Random hexamers were used to reverse transcribe the RNA input (roughly 0.5 to 1 ug). TCRdb re-analysed the immunoSEQ multiplex PCR reads in MiXCR, keeping a single row per CDR3 protein. The sample shows 150,000 to 200,000 distinct CDR3 sequences, around 96% of them seen only once. Sequencing of TCR beta, carried out with a high-throughput approach, was applied to CD8+ and CD4+ T cells from the blood.

The clonotype comes from a human donor with multiple sclerosis. The chain combines TRBV29-1 with TRBJ1-1; TRBD1 matches 8 bases. Source material: CD8+ T cells from PBMCs. CDR3 residues: CSARQGRNTEAFF. CDR3 bases: TGCAGCGCAAGACAGGGGCGGAACACTGAAGCTTTCTTT.